This T cell receptor beta chain was recorded in a study of memory CD8 T cells in hepatitis C reinfection. Profiling relied on immunoSEQ multiplex PCR, and the TCRdb table lists in-frame clones only, not all of them. This sample has about 46,000 clones, with roughly 87% found just once. This clone was detected once. The antigen is unknown. Time point reported: late/post reinfection, 12 to 24 weeks after detection. Sorted cells were sequenced directly ex vivo without any in vitro expansion. With 2 bases clipped from V and 0 bases from J, the junction kept 10 bases outside the gene matches. The CDR3 extends over 18 amino acids. The germline V gene has CDR1 MNHEY and CDR2 SMNVEV (reference sequence). Whole-study results and caveats: Only five donors prevented definitive conclusions about public clonotypes.

J is TRBJ2-1 and V is TRBV27, with TRBD2 matching over 7 bases. Input material: naive CD8+ T cells sorted from blood. The TCR sequence derives from a man between 18 and 29 years old with hepatitis C virus infection. CDR3 protein: CASSLPTPGGGSYNEQFF. The CDR3 DNA sequence: TGTGCCAGCAGTTTACCCACACCCGGCGGGGGCTCCTACAATGAGCAGTTCTTC.